This entry lists 22 T cell receptor beta chains sequenced from one sample in a study of cytomegalovirus exposure and HLA in healthy donors (dated by TCRdb to about 2017). The method behind the library was the immunoSEQ multiplex PCR assay. TCRdb obtained this table from immuneACCESS and retained in-frame rearrangements with V and J assigned. These tables miss some clones; where compared with another copy, unresolved V genes account for less than half of the shortfall, and the remainder is unexplained. This sample holds about 97,000 clones; roughly 94% were observed only once. Approximately 0.91% of the sample is in the top ten clones. The sequencing input was PBMCs. These receptors were collected from a woman aged 18-29 years in good health and CMV-seronegative.

The V gene is TRBV28, the J gene TRBJ1-5; tentatively, D is TRBD1 (5 bases). Trimming removed 6 bases at V and 0 bases at J, with 9 bases between. The CDR3 covers 14 residues. Germline V gene lookup returns CDR1 MDHEN and CDR2 SYDVKM. The CDR3 region is CASSQDSSNQPQHF. CDR3 coding DNA: TGTGCCAGCAGCCAAGACAGTAGCAATCAGCCCCAGCATTTT.

The V call is TRBV4-1, the J call TRBJ2-7; maybe TRBD1 (6 bases). V was trimmed by 3 bases and J by 5 bases, leaving 11 bases between them. The germline V gene has CDR1 MGHRA and CDR2 YSYEKL. The CDR3 loop spans 13 amino acids. The CDR3 loop is CASSQLDSHEQYF. Here the CDR3 DNA reads TGCGCCAGCAGCCAGCTGGACAGCCACGAGCAGTACTTC.

The genes are TRBV4-3 and TRBJ1-6; TRBD1 is a possible D gene (5 bases). The V end lost 0 bases, the J end lost 9 bases, and 18 bases lay between the germline ends. CDR1 is LGHNA and CDR2 is YSLEER in the germline V gene. This CDR3 has 17 residues. The CDR3 region is CASSQELRTNPRSPLHF. CDR3 DNA sequence: TGCGCCAGCAGCCAAGAGCTACGGACAAACCCCCGTTCACCCCTCCACTTT.

The chain combines TRBV12-5 with TRBJ2-7; 8 nucleotides align to TRBD2. The CDR3 spans 13 residues. V shed 3 bases and J 7 bases; nucleotides not matched to a gene: 5. Germline assignment: CDR1 LGHNT and CDR2 FRNRAP. The CDR3 spells CASGFLRGGEQYF. The CDR3 region has the DNA TGTGCTAGTGGTTTCCTTCGGGGGGGAGAGCAGTACTTC.

V is TRBV7-9 and J is TRBJ1-5, with D possibly being TRBD1 (5 bases). Germline CDR1 and CDR2: SEHNR and FQNEAQ (reference sequence). The V gene lost 3 bases and the J gene lost 7 bases, with 16 bases spanning the gap. The CDR3 is made up of 15 amino acids. This CDR3 is CASSFVDAREQPQHF. As DNA, the CDR3 is TGTGCCAGCAGCTTTGTGGACGCCAGGGAACAGCCCCAGCATTTT.

The rearrangement joins TRBV19 to TRBJ2-7, with TRBD1 as a possible D gene (5 bases). V lost 4 bases to trimming and J lost 3 bases, with 10 bases between them. Germline assignment: CDR1 LNHDA and CDR2 SQIVND (reference sequence). The CDR3 is 13 residues long. The CDR3 loop is CASSTGSGYEQYF. DNA for the CDR3: TGTGCCAGTAGTACAGGGTCGGGCTACGAGCAGTACTTC.

The rearrangement uses TRBV9 and TRBJ1-2; TRBD1 agrees at 10 bases. The germline V gene encodes CDR1 SGDLS and CDR2 YYNGEE. The CDR3 has 14 amino acids. V lost 3 bases to trimming and J lost 7 bases; unmatched junction nucleotides: 6. CDR3 coding DNA: TGTGCCAGCAGCGGATCACGGACAGGGGGTGGCTACACCTTC. As protein: CASSGSRTGGGYTF.

The DNA for the CDR3 is TGTGCCAGCTCACAATCGGGGACAGGGGGCAACTATGGCTACACCTTC. It yields the protein CASSQSGTGGNYGYTF. The chain links TRBV18 to TRBJ1-2, with 12 bases lining up with TRBD1. The junction had 5 bases not matched to a gene; V was cut back by 4 bases and J by 2 bases. The CDR3 loop spans 16 amino acids. CDR1 and CDR2 (germline): KGHSH, LQKENI.

This chain links TRBV10-3 with TRBJ2-1; 12 nucleotides align to TRBD2. The CDR3 contains 19 residues. Germline CDR1 reads ENHRY; CDR2 reads SYGVKD. J lost 5 bases, V lost 0 bases, and 11 bases had no gene match. CDR3 residues: CAISESGGTSGLLHNEQFF. In DNA, the CDR3 is TGTGCCATCAGTGAGTCGGGGGGGACTAGCGGGCTGCTCCACAATGAGCAGTTCTTC.

The chain is built from TRBV25-1 and TRBJ1-2, with D tentatively TRBD1 (6 bases). Germline V CDR1 and CDR2: MGHDK, SYGVNS. V was clipped by 4 bases and J by 6 bases, with 15 bases between them. The length of the CDR3 is 14 residues. The CDR3: CASSVTGWAHGYTF. In DNA, the CDR3 is TGTGCCAGCAGTGTCACAGGGTGGGCACATGGCTACACCTTC.

V usage is TRBV19 and J usage is TRBJ2-3, with 11 bases matching TRBD1. CDR3 length equals 15 residues. Trimming cost V 6 bases and J 5 bases; bases outside gene matches: 7. CDR1 LNHDA and CDR2 SQIVND come from the germline V gene (reference sequence). The CDR3 region is CASSRTGGAGDTQYF. DNA for the CDR3: TGTGCCAGTAGCCGGACAGGGGGCGCGGGAGATACGCAGTATTTT.

The V call is TRBV9, the J call TRBJ1-2; 8 bases align to TRBD1. V lost 3 bases to trimming and J lost 4 bases; unmatched junction nucleotides: 11. The CDR3 extends over 16 amino acids. Germline CDR1 is SGDLS and CDR2 is YYNGEE. CDR3 DNA sequence: TGTGCCAGCAGCGGGACCACAGGACAGGGATCCTATGGCTACACCTTC. Its translation is CASSGTTGQGSYGYTF. Complete variable domain (other parts from reference TRBV9 and TRBJ1-2): DSGVTQTPKHLITATGQRVTLRCSPRSGDLSVYWYQQSLDQGLQFLIQYYNGEERAKGNILERFSAQQFPDLHSELNLSSLELGDSALYFCASSGTTGQGSYGYTFGSGTRLTVV.

The J gene is TRBJ2-3, the V gene TRBV10-1; 8 bases agree with TRBD2. V lost 0 bases, J lost 8 bases, and 10 bases stayed unmatched. The V gene's germline CDR1 is WNHNN and CDR2 SYGVQD (reference sequence). This CDR3 is 16 amino acids long. CDR3 protein: CASSESTSARFGTQYF. DNA for the CDR3: TGCGCCAGCAGTGAGTCGACTAGCGCACGTTTCGGTACGCAGTATTTT.

The V gene is TRBV28, the J gene TRBJ1-2, with a weak D call TRBD1 (6 bases). V shed 6 bases and J shed 5 bases, with 16 bases lying between them. Per germline, CDR1 MDHEN and CDR2 SYDVKM. This CDR3 has 14 amino acids. CDR3 DNA: TGTGCCAGCAGGCCCCCACAGGGAGTTTATGGCTACACCTTC. Translation gives CASRPPQGVYGYTF.

The chain employs TRBV9 and TRBJ1-6; D not certain. V gave up 4 bases and J gave up 0 bases, with 11 bases separating them. Germline V gene lookup returns CDR1 SGDLS and CDR2 YYNGEE. The CDR3 has 16 amino acids. CDR3 bases: TGTGCCAGCAGCCCGCTTGGGAGCTCCTATAATTCACCCCTCCACTTT. It codes for CASSPLGSSYNSPLHF.

This clone was counted a single time. The rearrangement joins TRBV6-5 to TRBJ2-7; possibly TRBD2 for D (6 bases). This CDR3 is built from 15 residues. V lost 0 bases to trimming and J lost 0 bases, with 9 bases between them. CDR1 MNHEY and CDR2 SVGAGI come from the germline V gene. This chain's CDR3 is CASSYSMGGSYEQYF. The CDR3 DNA reads as TGTGCCAGCAGTTACTCGATGGGGGGCTCCTACGAGCAGTACTTC.

The chain links TRBV30 to TRBJ1-2; D not resolved. V was pared by 3 bases and J by 2 bases, with 19 bases between. CDR1 is GTSNPN and CDR2 is SVGIG in the germline V gene (reference sequence). This CDR3 has 16 amino acids. CDR3 bases: TGTGCCTGGAGCGATCTAATTGCAGACATAAACTATGGCTACACCTTC. Amino acid sequence: CAWSDLIADINYGYTF.

The chain has TRBV11-2 and TRBJ2-7; D might be TRBD1 (6 bases). The CDR3 has 13 residues. Looked up from germline, CDR1 is SGHAT and CDR2 is FQNNGV. Deletions cut 8 bases from V and 5 bases from J, with 16 bases between. The CDR3: CASSEGVYDEQYF. As DNA, the CDR3 is TGTGCCAGCTCCGAGGGGGTCTACGACGAGCAGTACTTC. The full variable domain, in which reference TRBV11-2 and TRBJ2-7 provide the parts outside the CDR3, is EAGVAQSPRYKIIEKRQSVAFWCNPISGHATLYWYQQILGQGPKLLIQFQNNGVVDDSQLPKDRFSAERLKGVDSTLKIQPAKLEDSAVYLCASSEGVYDEQYFGPGTRLTVT.

The V gene is TRBV27, the J gene TRBJ2-1, with 10 bases fitting TRBD2. V shed 4 bases, J shed 3 bases, and the junction held 0 bases outside the gene matches. CDR1 MNHEY and CDR2 SMNVEV come from the germline V gene (reference sequence). CDR3 length equals 14 residues. Here the CDR3 reads CASSSSGGYNEQFF. The CDR3 DNA follows: TGTGCCAGCAGTTCTAGCGGGGGCTACAATGAGCAGTTCTTC.

The rearrangement uses TRBV6-5 and TRBJ2-2; D possibly corresponds to TRBD2 (6 bases). Trimming took 8 bases from V and 4 from J, leaving 14 bases between them. CDR3 length equals 14 residues. Germline V gene sequence: CDR1 MNHEY, CDR2 SVGAGI. CDR3 amino acids: CASQRGGITGELFF. The CDR3 DNA is TGTGCCAGCCAGCGAGGAGGGATCACCGGGGAGCTGTTTTTT.

The rearrangement joins TRBV7-2 to TRBJ2-3; 9 bases are a match to TRBD2. Germline trimming cut 6 bases from V and 5 bases from J; bases unmatched to any gene: 9. The CDR3 sequence is 15 residues long. The germline CDR1 and CDR2 sequences are SGHTA and FQGNSA. The CDR3 DNA reads TGTGCCAGCAGTCGCATAGCGGGGGTTCAAGATACGCAGTATTTT. Its protein product is CASSRIAGVQDTQYF.

The chain carries TRBV13 and TRBJ2-2; D remains unclear. Trimming stripped 5 bases from V and 5 bases from J, with 9 bases between. CDR1 is PRHDT, CDR2 FYEKMQ, per germline (reference sequence). The CDR3 totals 13 residues. The CDR3 region is CASSPPGTGELFF. The CDR3 DNA sequence: TGTGCCAGCAGCCCCCCCGGTACCGGGGAGCTGTTTTTT.